Only a few counts were recorded for the clone carrying this T cell receptor beta chain. PCR employed 60 Vbeta and 13 Jbeta primers. Method: immunoSEQ multiplex PCR; TCRdb's copy keeps in-frame clones and lacks some. The repertoire has some 120,000 clones, 10% of them found once; the top ten carry under 6%. The entry originates in a study of cytomegalovirus exposure and HLA in healthy donors. Overall study context: Genotyping of some 390 donors showed that 65% to 90% belonged to the Caucasian-associated ancestry cluster.

The CDR3 spans 14 residues. The germline CDR1 and CDR2 sequences are SGHKS and YYEKEE (reference sequence). With 0 bases removed from V and 5 bases from J, the gap between germline ends came to 11 bases. The TCR sequence derives from a woman between 18 and 30 years old in good health and CMV-seropositive. Input material: PBMCs. The chain is built from TRBV5-5 and TRBJ1-2, with D maybe TRBD1 (6 bases). The CDR3: CASSLGTAAYGYTF. CDR3 DNA: TGTGCCAGCAGCTTGGGGACAGCCGCTTATGGCTACACCTTC. The whole variable domain, remainder taken from reference TRBV5-5 and TRBJ1-2, is DAGVTQSPTHLIKTRGQQVTLRCSPISGHKSVSWYQQVLGQGPQFIFQYYEKEERGRGNFPDRFSARQFPNYSSELNVNALLLGDSALYLCASSLGTAAYGYTFGSGTRLTVV.